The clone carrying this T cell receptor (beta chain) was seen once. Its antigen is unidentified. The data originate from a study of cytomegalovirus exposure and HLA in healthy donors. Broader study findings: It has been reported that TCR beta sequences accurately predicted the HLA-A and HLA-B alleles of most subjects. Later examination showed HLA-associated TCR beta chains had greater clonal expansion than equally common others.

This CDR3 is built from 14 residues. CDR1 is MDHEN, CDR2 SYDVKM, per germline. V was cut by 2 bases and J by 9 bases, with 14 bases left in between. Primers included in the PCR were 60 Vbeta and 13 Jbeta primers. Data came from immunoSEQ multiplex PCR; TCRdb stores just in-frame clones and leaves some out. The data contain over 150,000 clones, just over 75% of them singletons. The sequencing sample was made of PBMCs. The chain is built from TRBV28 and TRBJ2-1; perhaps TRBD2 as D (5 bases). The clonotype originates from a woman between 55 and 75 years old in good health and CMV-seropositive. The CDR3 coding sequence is TGTGCCAGCAGTTTAGCGGGTAAAGCTGCTGAGCAGTTCTTC. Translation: CASSLAGKAAEQFF. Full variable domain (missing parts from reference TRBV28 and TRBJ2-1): DVKVTQSSRYLVKRTGEKVFLECVQDMDHENMFWYRQDPGLGLRLIYFSYDVKMKEKGDIPEGYSVSREKKERFSLILESASTNQTSMYLCASSLAGKAAEQFFGPGTRLTVL.